The sample holds many counts of the clone carrying this T cell receptor beta chain. Its antigen is not identified. This sample was taken from a study of T cells after yellow fever vaccination. V lost 3 bases and J 0 bases, leaving 6 bases between the germline ends. Germline assignment: CDR1 DFQATT and CDR2 SNEGSKA (reference sequence). CDR3 length: 13 residues. They built TCR cDNA with 5'RACE template switching, a step that put in a universal primer site and UMIs. MiXCR, run by TCRdb on the 5' RACE reads, gives a single entry per CDR3 protein. Seen here are a few hundred thousand distinct CDR3 sequences, 3% to 4.5% observed once, and the top ten hold 23%. The study's findings and limits: Researchers cautioned that FACS-sorted repertoires could harbor abundant clonotypes contaminating from the bulk population.

The sample here was PBMCs, taken on the day of the yellow fever booster vaccination. V is TRBV20-1 and J is TRBJ2-4; no definite D call. This receptor was identified in a man younger than 30 who received the YFV17D yellow fever vaccine. CDR3 region: CSARGIAKNIQYF. The CDR3 DNA reads as TGCAGTGCTAGGGGGATAGCCAAAAACATTCAGTACTTC.